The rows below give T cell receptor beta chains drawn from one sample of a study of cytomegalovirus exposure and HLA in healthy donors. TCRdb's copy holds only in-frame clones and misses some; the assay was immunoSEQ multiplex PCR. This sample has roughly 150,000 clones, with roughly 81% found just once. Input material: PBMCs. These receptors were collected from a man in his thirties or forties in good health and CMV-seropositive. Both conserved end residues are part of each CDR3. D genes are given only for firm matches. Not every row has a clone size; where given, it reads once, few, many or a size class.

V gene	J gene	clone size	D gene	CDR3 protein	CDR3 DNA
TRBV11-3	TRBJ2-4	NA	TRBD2	CASSPGGYIQYF	TGTGCCAGCAGCCCGGGAGGGTACATTCAGTACTTC
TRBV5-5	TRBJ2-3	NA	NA	CASSPARITDTQYF	TGTGCCAGCAGCCCGGCGAGGATCACAGATACGCAGTATTTT
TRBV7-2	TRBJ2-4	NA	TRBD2	CASSLGLAGGLSRNIQYF	TGTGCCAGCAGCCTGGGACTAGCGGGAGGCCTCTCTAGAAACATTCAGTACTTC
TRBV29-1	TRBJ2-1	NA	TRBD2	CSVTSGRAQQFF	TGCAGCGTTACTAGCGGGAGGGCTCAGCAGTTCTTC
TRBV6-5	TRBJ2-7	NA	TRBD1	CASSYGDRKTYEQYF	TGTGCCAGCAGTTACGGGGACAGGAAAACCTACGAGCAGTACTTC
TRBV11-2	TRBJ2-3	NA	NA	CASSASRDTQYF	TGTGCCAGCAGCGCCTCTAGAGATACGCAGTATTTT
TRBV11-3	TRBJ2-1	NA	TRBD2	CASSLGGLGSNEQFF	TGTGCCAGCAGCTTAGGGGGACTAGGTTCGAATGAGCAGTTCTTC
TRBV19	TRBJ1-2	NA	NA	CASRRTGLNGYTF	TGTGCCAGTAGAAGAACAGGGTTGAATGGCTACACCTTC
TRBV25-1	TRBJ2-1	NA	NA	CASSHYNEQFF	TGTGCCAGCAGCCACTACAATGAGCAGTTCTTC
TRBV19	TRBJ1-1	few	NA	CASSIMSGNEAFF	TGTGCCAGTAGTATCATGTCAGGGAATGAAGCTTTCTTT
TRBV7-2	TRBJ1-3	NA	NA	CASSSYSGNTIYF	TGTGCCAGCAGCTCCTACTCTGGAAACACCATATATTTT
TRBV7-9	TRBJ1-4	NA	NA	CSSSLGASSATNEKLFF	TGTTCCAGCAGCTTAGGGGCGAGTTCGGCAACTAATGAAAAACTGTTTTTT
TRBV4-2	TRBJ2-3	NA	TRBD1	CASGTGRATDTQYF	TGTGCCTCCGGGACAGGTCGGGCCACAGATACGCAGTATTTT
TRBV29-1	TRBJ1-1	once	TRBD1	CSVEGDREGNTEAFF	TGCAGCGTTGAGGGGGACAGGGAAGGGAACACTGAAGCTTTCTTT
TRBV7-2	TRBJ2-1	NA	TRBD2	CASSLKGTTWSSYNEQFF	TGTGCCAGCAGCCTAAAAGGGACTACCTGGAGCTCCTACAATGAGCAGTTCTTC
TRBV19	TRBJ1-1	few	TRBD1	CASSIVRGDTEAFF	TGTGCCAGTAGTATAGTCAGGGGGGACACTGAAGCTTTCTTT
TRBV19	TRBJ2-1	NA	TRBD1	CASRLNRGLDNEQFF	TGTGCCAGCCGTCTCAACAGGGGCCTCGATAATGAGCAGTTCTTC
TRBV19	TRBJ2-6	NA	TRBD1	CASSIVGGGYSGANVLTF	TGTGCCAGTAGTATAGTAGGGGGCGGCTACTCTGGGGCCAACGTCCTGACTTTC
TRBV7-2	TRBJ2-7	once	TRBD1	CASSLPQGVHEQYF	TGTGCCAGCAGCTTACCCCAGGGGGTCCACGAGCAGTACTTC
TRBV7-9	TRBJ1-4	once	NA	CASSLPKGATNEKLFF	TGTGCCAGCAGCCTCCCGAAAGGGGCAACTAATGAAAAACTGTTTTTT
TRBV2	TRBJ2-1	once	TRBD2	CASTLAGATLNEQFF	TGTGCCAGCACCTTAGCGGGAGCCACACTCAATGAGCAGTTCTTC
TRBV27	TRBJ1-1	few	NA	CASSLAPGVTEAFF	TGTGCCAGCAGTTTGGCCCCAGGGGTAACTGAAGCTTTCTTT
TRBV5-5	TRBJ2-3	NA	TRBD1	CASSSEQGASTQYF	TGTGCCAGCAGCTCCGAACAGGGGGCGAGTACGCAGTATTTT
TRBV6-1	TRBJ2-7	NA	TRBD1	CASRATGGSYEQYF	TGTGCCAGCAGAGCGACAGGGGGGTCTTACGAGCAGTACTTC
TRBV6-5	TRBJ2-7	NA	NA	CASRTTSYEQYF	TGTGCCAGCAGAACTACAAGCTACGAGCAGTACTTC
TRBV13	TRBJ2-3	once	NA	CASSLEPLRVTDTQYF	TGTGCCAGCAGCTTAGAACCCTTGAGGGTGACAGATACGCAGTATTTT
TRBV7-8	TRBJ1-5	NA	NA	CASSKGDQGGNQPQHF	TGTGCCAGCAGCAAGGGGGACCAGGGTGGCAATCAGCCCCAGCATTTT
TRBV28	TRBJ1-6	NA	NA	CASSLWDKLGPNSPLHF	TGTGCCAGCAGTTTATGGGACAAACTTGGTCCTAATTCACCCCTCCACTTT
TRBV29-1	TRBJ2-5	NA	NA	CSVGAGAGGTEYF	NA
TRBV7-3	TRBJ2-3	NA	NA	CASSFGQKDTQYF	TGTGCCAGCAGCTTTGGCCAGAAGGATACGCAGTATTTT
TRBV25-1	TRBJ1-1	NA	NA	CASSGQGGRNTEAFF	TGTGCCAGCAGTGGTCAGGGAGGTCGGAACACTGAAGCTTTCTTT
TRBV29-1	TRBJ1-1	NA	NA	CSVALRRGDTEAFF	TGCAGCGTCGCGCTCCGTCGGGGGGACACTGAAGCTTTCTTT
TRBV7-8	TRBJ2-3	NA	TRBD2	CASDSTSGRTYRQRTDTQYF	TGTGCCAGCGACTCGACTAGCGGGAGGACTTACCGCCAACGCACAGATACGCAGTATTTT
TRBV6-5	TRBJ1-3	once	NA	CASSLSRTSGNTIYF	TGTGCCAGCAGTTTAAGTAGGACAAGCGGAAACACCATATATTTT
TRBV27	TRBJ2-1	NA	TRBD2	CASSLVLAGQEQFF	TGTGCCAGCAGTCTCGTATTAGCGGGACAAGAGCAGTTCTTC
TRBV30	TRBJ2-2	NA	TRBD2	CAGSGGNTGELFF	TGTGCCGGTTCGGGAGGCAACACCGGGGAGCTGTTTTTT
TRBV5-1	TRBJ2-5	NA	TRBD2	CASSLGGTNQETQYF	TGCGCCAGCAGCTTGGGCGGGACTAACCAAGAGACCCAGTACTTC
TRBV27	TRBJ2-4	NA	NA	CASSLQTGWGNIQYF	TGTGCCAGCAGTTTACAGACAGGATGGGGAAACATTCAGTACTTC
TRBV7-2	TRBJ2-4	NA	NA	CASSLDSGVGIQYF	TGTGCCAGCAGCTTGGATTCCGGGGTGGGCATTCAGTACTTC
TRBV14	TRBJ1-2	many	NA	CASSQVQGWNGYTF	TGTGCCAGCAGCCAAGTTCAGGGGTGGAATGGCTACACCTTC
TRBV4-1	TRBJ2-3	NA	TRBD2	CASSQAPTGGSDTQYF	TGCGCCAGCAGCCAAGCCCCGACGGGAGGGTCAGATACGCAGTATTTT
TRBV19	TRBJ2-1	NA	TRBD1	CASTPGQSSYNEQFF	TGTGCCAGTACTCCGGGACAGAGCTCCTACAATGAGCAGTTCTTC
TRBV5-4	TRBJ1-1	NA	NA	CASSLYRSNTEAFF	TGTGCCAGCAGCTTGTACAGATCGAACACTGAAGCTTTCTTT
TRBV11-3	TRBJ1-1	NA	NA	CASSPGVNTEAFF	TGTGCCAGCAGCCCAGGGGTGAACACTGAAGCTTTCTTT
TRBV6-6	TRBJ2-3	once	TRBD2	CASSVSGDATDTQYF	TGTGCCAGCAGTGTTAGCGGGGACGCCACAGATACGCAGTATTTT
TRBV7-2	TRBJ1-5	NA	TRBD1	CASSLGGTGNQPQHF	TGTGCCAGCAGCTTAGGGGGGACAGGGAATCAGCCCCAGCATTTT
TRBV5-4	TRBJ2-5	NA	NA	CASSYTPFRETQYF	TGTGCCAGCAGCTATACCCCCTTTCGGGAGACCCAGTACTTC
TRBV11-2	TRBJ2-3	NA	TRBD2	CASSLATSGREYF	TGTGCCAGCAGCTTAGCGACTAGCGGGAGGGAGTATTTT
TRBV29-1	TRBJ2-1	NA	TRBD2	CSVFIAGTYNEQFF	TGCAGCGTTTTTATAGCGGGGACCTACAATGAGCAGTTCTTC
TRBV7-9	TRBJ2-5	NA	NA	CASSPRGQETQYF	TGTGCCAGCAGCCCCAGGGGCCAAGAGACCCAGTACTTC
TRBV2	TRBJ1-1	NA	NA	CASSGVAGNTEAFF	TGTGCCAGCAGTGGAGTGGCAGGGAACACTGAAGCTTTCTTT
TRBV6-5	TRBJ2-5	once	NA	CASRDMTVQETQYF	TGTGCCAGCAGAGACATGACAGTCCAAGAGACCCAGTACTTC
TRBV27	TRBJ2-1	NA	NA	CASSFGGSAYNEQFF	TGTGCCAGCAGTTTTGGGGGGTCCGCCTACAATGAGCAGTTCTTC